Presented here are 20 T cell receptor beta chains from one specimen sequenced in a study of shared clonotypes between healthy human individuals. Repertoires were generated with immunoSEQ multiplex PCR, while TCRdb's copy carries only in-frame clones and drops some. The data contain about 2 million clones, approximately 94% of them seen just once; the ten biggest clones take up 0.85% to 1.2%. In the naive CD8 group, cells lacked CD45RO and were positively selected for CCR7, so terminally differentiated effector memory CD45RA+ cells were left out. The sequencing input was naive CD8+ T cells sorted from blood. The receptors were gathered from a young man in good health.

The CDR3 loop is CASSSPEGSPLHF. CDR3 nucleotides: TGTGCCAGCAGCTCGCCGGAAGGTTCACCCCTCCACTTT. The V call is TRBV7-9, the J call TRBJ1-6; D unclear. Germline lookup yields CDR1 SEHNR and CDR2 FQNEAQ (reference sequence). This CDR3 comprises 13 residues. The germline V and J ends were trimmed by 4 bases and 9 bases, with 10 bases remaining between them. Full variable domain (remainder filled in from reference TRBV7-9 and TRBJ1-6): DTGVSQNPRHKITKRGQNVTFRCDPISEHNRLYWYRQTLGQGPEFLTYFQNEAQLEKSRLLSDRFSAERPKGSFSTLEIQRTEQGDSAMYLCASSSPEGSPLHFGNGTRLTVT.

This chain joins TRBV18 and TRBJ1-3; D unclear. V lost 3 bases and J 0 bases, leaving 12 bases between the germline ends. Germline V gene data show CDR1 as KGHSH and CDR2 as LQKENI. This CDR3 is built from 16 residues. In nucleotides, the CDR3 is TGTGCCAGCTCACCTCTTACTGGGAGCTCTGGAAACACCATATATTTT. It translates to CASSPLTGSSGNTIYF.

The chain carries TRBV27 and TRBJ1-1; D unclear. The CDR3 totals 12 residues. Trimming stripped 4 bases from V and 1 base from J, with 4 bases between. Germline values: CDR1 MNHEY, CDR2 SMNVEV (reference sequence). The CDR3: CASSSRNTEAFF. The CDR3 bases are TGTGCCAGCAGTTCGCGGAACACTGAAGCTTTCTTT.

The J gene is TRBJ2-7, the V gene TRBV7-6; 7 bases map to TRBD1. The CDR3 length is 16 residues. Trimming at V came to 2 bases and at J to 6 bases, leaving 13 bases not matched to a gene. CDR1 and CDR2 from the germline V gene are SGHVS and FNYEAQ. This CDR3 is CASSLRGGQLTFEQYF. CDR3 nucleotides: TGTGCCAGCAGCTTACGAGGGGGACAGTTGACCTTCGAGCAGTACTTC.

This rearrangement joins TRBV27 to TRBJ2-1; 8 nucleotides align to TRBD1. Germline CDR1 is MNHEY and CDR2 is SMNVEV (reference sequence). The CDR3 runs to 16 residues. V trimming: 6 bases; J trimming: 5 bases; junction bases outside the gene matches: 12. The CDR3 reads CASSTSRGQVDNEQFF. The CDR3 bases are TGTGCCAGCAGCACATCCAGGGGGCAAGTGGACAATGAGCAGTTCTTC.

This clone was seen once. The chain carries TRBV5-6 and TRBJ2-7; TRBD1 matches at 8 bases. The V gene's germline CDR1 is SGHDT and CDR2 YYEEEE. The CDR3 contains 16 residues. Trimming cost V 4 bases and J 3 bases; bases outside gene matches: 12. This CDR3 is CASSPEGGQAFYEQYF. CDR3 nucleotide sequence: TGTGCCAGCAGCCCCGAGGGGGGACAGGCGTTCTACGAGCAGTACTTC.

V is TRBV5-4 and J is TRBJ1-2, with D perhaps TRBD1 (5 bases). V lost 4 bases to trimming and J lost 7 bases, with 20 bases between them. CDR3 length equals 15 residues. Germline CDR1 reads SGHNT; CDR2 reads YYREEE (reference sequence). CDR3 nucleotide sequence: TGTGCCAGCAGCCCGTGGGACGCGCAGGAATCTGGCTACACCTTC. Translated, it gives CASSPWDAQESGYTF.

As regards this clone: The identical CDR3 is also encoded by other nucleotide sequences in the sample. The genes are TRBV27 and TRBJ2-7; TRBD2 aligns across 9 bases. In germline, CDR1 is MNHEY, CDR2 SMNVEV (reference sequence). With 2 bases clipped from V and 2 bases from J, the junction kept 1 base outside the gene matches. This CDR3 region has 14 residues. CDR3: CASSLAGGPYEQYF. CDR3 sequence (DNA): TGTGCCAGCAGTTTAGCGGGGGGGCCCTACGAGCAGTACTTC.

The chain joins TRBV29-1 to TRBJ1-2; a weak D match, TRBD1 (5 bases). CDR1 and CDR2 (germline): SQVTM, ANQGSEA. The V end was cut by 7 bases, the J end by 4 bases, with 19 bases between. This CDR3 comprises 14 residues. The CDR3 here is CSAWDGALFYGYTF. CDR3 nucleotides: TGCAGCGCCTGGGACGGCGCATTATTCTATGGCTACACCTTC.

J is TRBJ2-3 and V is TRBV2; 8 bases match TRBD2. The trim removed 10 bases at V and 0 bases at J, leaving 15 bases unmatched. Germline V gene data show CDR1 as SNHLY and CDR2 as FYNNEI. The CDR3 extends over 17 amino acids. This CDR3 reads CAIELTLLADSTDTQYF. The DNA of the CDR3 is TGTGCCATCGAGTTAACTTTACTAGCGGACAGCACAGATACGCAGTATTTT.

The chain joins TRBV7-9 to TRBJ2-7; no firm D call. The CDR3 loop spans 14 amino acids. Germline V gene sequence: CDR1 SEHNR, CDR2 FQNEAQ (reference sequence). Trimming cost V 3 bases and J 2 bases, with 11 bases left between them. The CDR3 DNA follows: TGTGCCAGCAGCTTTCCTCGTGCCCCCTACGAGCAGTACTTC. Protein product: CASSFPRAPYEQYF.

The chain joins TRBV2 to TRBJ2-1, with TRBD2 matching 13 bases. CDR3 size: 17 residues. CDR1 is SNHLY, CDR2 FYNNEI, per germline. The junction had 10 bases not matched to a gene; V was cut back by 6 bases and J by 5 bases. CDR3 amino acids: CASRKTSGGTADNEQFF. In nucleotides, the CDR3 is TGTGCCAGCAGGAAGACTAGCGGGGGGACAGCCGACAATGAGCAGTTCTTC. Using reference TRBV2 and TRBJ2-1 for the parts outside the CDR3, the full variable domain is EPEVTQTPSHQVTQMGQEVILRCVPISNHLYFYWYRQILGQKVEFLVSFYNNEISEKSEIFDDQFSVERPDGSNFTLKIRSTKLEDSAMYFCASRKTSGGTADNEQFFGPGTRLTVL.

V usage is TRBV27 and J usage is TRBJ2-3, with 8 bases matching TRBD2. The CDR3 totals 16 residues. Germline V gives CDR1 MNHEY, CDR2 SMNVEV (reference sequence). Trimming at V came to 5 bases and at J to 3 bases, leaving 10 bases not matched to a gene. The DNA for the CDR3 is TGTGCCAGCAGTCTCTCGAGCGGGAGTTTAACAGATACGCAGTATTTT. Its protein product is CASSLSSGSLTDTQYF.

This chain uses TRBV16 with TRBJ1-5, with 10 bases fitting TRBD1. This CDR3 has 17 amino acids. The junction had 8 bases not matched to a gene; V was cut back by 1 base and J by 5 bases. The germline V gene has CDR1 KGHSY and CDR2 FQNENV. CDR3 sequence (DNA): TGTGCCAGCAGCCAATGGACCGGACAGGGGGTTGATCAGCCCCAGCATTTT. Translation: CASSQWTGQGVDQPQHF.

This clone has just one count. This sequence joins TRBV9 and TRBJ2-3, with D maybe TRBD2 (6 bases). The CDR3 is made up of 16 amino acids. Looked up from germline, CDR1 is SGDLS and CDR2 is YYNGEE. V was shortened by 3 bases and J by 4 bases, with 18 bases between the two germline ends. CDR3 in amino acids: CASSEWDGSFSDTQYF. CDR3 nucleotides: TGTGCCAGCAGCGAGTGGGACGGGAGTTTCTCAGATACGCAGTATTTT.

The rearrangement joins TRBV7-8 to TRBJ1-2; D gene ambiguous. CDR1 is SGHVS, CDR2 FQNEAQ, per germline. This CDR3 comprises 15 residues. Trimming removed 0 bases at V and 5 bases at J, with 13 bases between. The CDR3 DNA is TGTGCCAGCAGCTTAGCGCCGAGGGAATGGTATGGCTACACCTTC. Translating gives CASSLAPREWYGYTF.

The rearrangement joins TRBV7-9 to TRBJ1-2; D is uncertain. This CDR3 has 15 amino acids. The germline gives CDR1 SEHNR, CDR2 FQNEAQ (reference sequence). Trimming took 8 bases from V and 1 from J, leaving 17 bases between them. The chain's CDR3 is CASGLPGHLNYGYTF. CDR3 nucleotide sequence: TGTGCCAGCGGCCTCCCCGGGCATCTTAACTATGGCTACACCTTC.

This CDR3 reads CASSFVWDTQYF. In nucleotides, the CDR3 is TGTGCCAGCAGTTTTGTCTGGGATACGCAGTATTTT. The gene calls are TRBV28 and TRBJ2-3, with no clear D. This CDR3 is built from 12 residues. Per germline, CDR1 MDHEN and CDR2 SYDVKM. V was shortened by 3 bases and J by 6 bases, with 7 bases between the two germline ends.

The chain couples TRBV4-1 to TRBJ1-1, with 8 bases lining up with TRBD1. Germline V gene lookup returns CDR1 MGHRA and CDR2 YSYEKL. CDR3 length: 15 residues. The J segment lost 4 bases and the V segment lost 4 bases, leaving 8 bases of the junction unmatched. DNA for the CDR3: TGCGCCAGCAGCCTATCCGGGCAGGGGGCCACTGAAGCTTTCTTT. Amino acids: CASSLSGQGATEAFF.

The CDR3 DNA reads as TGCGCCAGCAGCCAAGATTACAGGGCCCTCTATGGCTACACCTTC. Its translation is CASSQDYRALYGYTF. The V call is TRBV4-3, the J call TRBJ1-2, with a possible D match to TRBD1 (6 bases). V gave up 0 bases and J gave up 4 bases, with 12 bases separating them. CDR3 size: 15 residues. Germline V gene sequence: CDR1 LGHNA, CDR2 YSLEER.